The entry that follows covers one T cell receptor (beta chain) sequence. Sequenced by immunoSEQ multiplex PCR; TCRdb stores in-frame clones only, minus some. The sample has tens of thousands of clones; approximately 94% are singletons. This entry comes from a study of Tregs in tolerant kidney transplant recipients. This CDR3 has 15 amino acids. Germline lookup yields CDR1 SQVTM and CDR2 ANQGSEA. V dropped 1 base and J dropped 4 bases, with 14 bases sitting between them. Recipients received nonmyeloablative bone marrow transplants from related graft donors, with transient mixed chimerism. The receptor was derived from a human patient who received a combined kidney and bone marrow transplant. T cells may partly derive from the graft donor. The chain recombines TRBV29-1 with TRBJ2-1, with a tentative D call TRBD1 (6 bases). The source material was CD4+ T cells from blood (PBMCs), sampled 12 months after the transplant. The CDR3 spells CSVEGGQLIYNEQFF. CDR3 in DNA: TGCAGCGTTGAAGGCGGACAGTTAATTTACAATGAGCAGTTCTTC.